This entry is about one T cell receptor beta chain. This receptor's antigen is unknown. Base qualities were left out, and no much larger clone turns up one base away. The data derive from a study of blood T cells in healthy people across ages (dated by TCRdb to between 2014 and 2017). Notes on the research overall: Template switching captured roughly one uniquely barcoded TCR beta cDNA molecule per two T cells in model experiments. To track age-related changes in TCR beta repertoire diversity, the study relied on deep sequencing normalized with unique cDNA molecular identifiers. Two additional independent replicas of 1 million unique cDNA reads from the same blood draw were analyzed for two donors (one aged 18 to 30 and one aged 80 or older). Donors were grouped into four age groups: young (average roughly 15 years), middle-aged (about 40), aged (around 62) and long-lived (just over 80). To avoid experimental bias, donors of different ages were randomly spread across the sequencing lanes.

According to the germline V gene, CDR1 reads SGHAT and CDR2 reads FQNNGV. Measured from the cysteine to the phenylalanine, the CDR3 is 16 residues long. Only the CDR3 DNA is retained, 48 bases long and in frame from the first base. Receptors were amplified or captured by 5' RACE. The sequencer listed for this sample is Illumina HiSeq 2500. A second PCR of about 6 to 12 cycles was run with a J-beta primer mix and a sample-barcoded 5' primer. A unique molecular identifier was introduced onto each TCR beta cDNA molecule by a template-switch 5' adaptor carrying 12 random nucleotides. At least 2.5 million CDR3-containing paired-end reads were obtained from each sample. First-strand cDNA was synthesized from all RNA with the Mint cDNA synthesis kit, primed by a TRBC-specific oligonucleotide. Following uracil-DNA glycosylase treatment, all cDNA underwent a first 18-cycle PCR with the universal primers M1SS and BC2_uni_R. In the paper's pipeline: For normalization, 1 million high-quality reads, each with a distinct molecular identifier, were randomly selected from each sample. Reads with shared molecular identifiers were discarded instead of being binned into consensus sequences. CDR3 identification, clonotype clustering and error correction used MiTCR with a Q25 quality threshold and the strictest error-elimination algorithm. A nonparametric unseen species model using Euler transformation provided a lower-bound estimate of total TCR beta diversity. The raw public reads went through TCRdb reprocessing: fastp at Q25, MiXCR clone calling, in-frame beta chains kept. Each CDR3 protein appears once, grouped with its most common genes and DNA. These V and J calls rely on TCRdb rather than the paper's analysis. This sample is represented by fewer than 900,000 distinct CDR3 sequences; 43% of them were singletons. 20% to 25% of the sample lies in the top ten.

The roughly 38 donors, aged about 6 to 95 years, were systemically healthy Caucasian individuals from Russia. Each donor gave about 9.7 milliliters of peripheral blood, drawn into EDTA-treated Vacutainer tubes. PBMCs were isolated by Ficoll-Paque density-gradient centrifugation, with at least 6 million obtained per sample. Trizol reagent was used to extract total RNA from the PBMCs, yielding at least 5.5 micrograms per sample. For every donor, flow cytometry on a PBMC aliquot measured the percentage of naive CD45RAhigh/CD27high T cells. Broader findings and caveats from the paper: Observed TCR beta diversity per million T cells fell roughly linearly with age, and a significant reduction was already apparent by age roughly 41. The CMV infection status of donors was not known, potentially confounding age-related changes in expanded clonotypes. Compared with the aged group, more naive CD4+ T cells, fewer expanded clones and increased TCR diversity were shown by the long-lived group, suggesting age selection. Conclusive comparison of naive and antigen-experienced compartments was prevented by the profiling of bulk unsorted PBMCs. Estimates of total diversity based on one million sequenced T cells were considered lower bounds and underestimates. The percentage of naive T cells measured by flow cytometry correlated strongly with observed TCR beta diversity.

The chain is assembled from TRBV11-2 and TRBJ2-1; the D gene is perhaps TRBD2, from 6 matching bases. Gene TRBJ2-7 matches the end of the DNA better, so the J call may be wrong. Sequenced input: blood. This TCR was recovered from an older woman in good health. At the DNA level, the sequence is TGTGCCAGCAGCAAAACCGGGACTCCGTCATACAATGAGCAGTACTTC. Translated, this gives CASSKTGTPSYNEQYF.